This T cell receptor (beta chain) was retrieved from a study of blood T cell repertoires in COVID-19 (dated by TCRdb to between 2020 and 2021). For the wider study: Collaborator samples came from the United States, Italy and Spain and covered acute and convalescent phases of COVID-19. HLA class I and class II types, where available, came from metadata supplied by the sample provider rather than from assay-based typing. The repertoires were released in a freely available public database meant as a resource for research on the immune response to SARS-CoV-2. The samples were drawn from two sources: the first 160 participants of the ongoing ImmuneRACE study, and 1,000 to 1,500 subjects contributed by 6 global collaborators. The prospective study material was composed of cDNA or gDNA derived from T cells, B-cell-depleted T cells, or PBMCs. Subjects who had been exposed to COVID-19, were actively infected with it, or had recovered from it provided the deeply sampled blood TCRbeta repertoires that made up the dataset. Nearly every sample came with metadata listing a de-identified subject ID, COVID-19 status, age in years and sex.

The immunoSEQ Assay, a bias-controlled multiplex PCR, was used to amplify TCRbeta CDR3 regions from genomic DNA. The original pipeline was this. The number of nucleated cells in each sample was estimated by amplification of reference gene primers within the assay. To quantify the absolute abundance of each unique TCRbeta CDR3 rearrangement, sequence reads were collapsed and filtered. For each sample, productive Simpson clonality was calculated by taking the square root of Simpson's diversity index across productive rearrangements. This immuneACCESS table, as held by TCRdb, lists in-frame sequences with V and J called but not all clones. Of the missing ones, under half trace to an unresolved V gene in checked studies; the others have no known cause. V and J calls and clone size are as listed in that table; D and trimming were resolved from the DNA. The sample includes 80,000 to 95,000 clones, with around four fifths observed a single time. The top ten constitute approximately 34% of the sample.

Reading from cysteine to phenylalanine, the CDR3 counts 14 amino acids. Only CDR3 DNA remains: 42 bases, in frame from the first base. Trimming takes 3 bases from V and 4 bases from J, and the germline ends sit 13 bases apart. The germline V gene (reference sequence) gives CDR1 as SGHNT and CDR2 as YYREEE. The full study reports these points: Clinical and demographic metadata were provided uncurated, with the amount varying by source and participant.

Concerning this clone itself: The antigen it binds to is not known. No much larger clone is present one base from it, and per-base qualities are unavailable.

Each collaborating institution followed its own protocols to collect whole blood in K2EDTA tubes. For TCRbeta analysis, collaborator samples were shipped as frozen whole blood, as isolated PBMCs, or as DNA extracted from either sample type. The origin of this receptor is a woman of 80 years or more with active or convalescent COVID-19. Source material: peripheral blood. Recombination joined TRBV5-4 with TRBJ1-2; the D gene lacks a confident call. This receptor has the CDR3 CASSYQSPSYGYTF. The base sequence is TGTGCCAGCAGCTATCAGTCGCCCTCCTATGGCTACACCTTC. Joined to the reference TRBV5-4 and TRBJ1-2 proteins, this CDR3 gives the full variable domain: ETGVTQSPTHLIKTRGQQVTLRCSSQSGHNTVSWYQQALGQGPQFIFQYYREEENGRGNFPPRFSGLQFPNYSSELNVNALELDDSALYLCASSYQSPSYGYTFGSGTRLTVV.